This T cell receptor (beta chain) was sequenced during a study of shared clonotypes between healthy human individuals. General study points: For naive CD4 cells, roughly 5% of clonotypes were shared across a few donors.

Measured with immunoSEQ multiplex PCR; TCRdb has only the in-frame clones, and not every one. The sample consists of about 2 million clones, about 94% of them appearing once. Concerning this clone: Its antigen remains unknown.

CD45RO-negative CD8 cells positively selected for CCR7 made up the naive population, which excluded terminally differentiated effector memory CD45RA+ cells. Sequenced material: naive CD8+ T cells sorted from blood. This receptor was taken from a man between 18 and 35 years old in good health.

The CDR3 region is CASSSRTGWHEQYF. The CDR3 nucleotides read TGTGCCAGCAGTTCTCGGACAGGGTGGCACGAGCAGTACTTC. The chain employs TRBV6-5 and TRBJ2-7; 8 bases map to TRBD1. This CDR3 has 14 residues. Germline V lookup: CDR1 MNHEY, CDR2 SVGAGI. Trimming at V came to 4 bases and at J to 5 bases, leaving 7 bases not matched to a gene.